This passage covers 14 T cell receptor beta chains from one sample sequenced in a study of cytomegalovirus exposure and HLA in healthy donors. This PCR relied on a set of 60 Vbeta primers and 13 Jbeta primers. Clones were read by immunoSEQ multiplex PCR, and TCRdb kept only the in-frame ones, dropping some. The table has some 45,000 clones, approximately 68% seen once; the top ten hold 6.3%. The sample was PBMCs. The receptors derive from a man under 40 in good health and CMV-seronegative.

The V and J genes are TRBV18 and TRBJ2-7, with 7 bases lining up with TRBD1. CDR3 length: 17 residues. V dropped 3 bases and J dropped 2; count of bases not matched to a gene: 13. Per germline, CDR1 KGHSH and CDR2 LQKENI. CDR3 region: CASSPSRNRGYTYEQYF. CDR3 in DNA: TGTGCCAGCTCACCTTCCCGAAACAGGGGCTATACCTACGAGCAGTACTTC.

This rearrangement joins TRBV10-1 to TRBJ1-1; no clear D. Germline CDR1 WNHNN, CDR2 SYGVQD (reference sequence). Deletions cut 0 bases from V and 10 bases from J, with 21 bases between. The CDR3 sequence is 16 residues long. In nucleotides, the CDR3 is TGCGCCAGCAGTGAGTCGACGGGGTTTTTCGGAGGACGAGCTTTCTTT. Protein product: CASSESTGFFGGRAFF.

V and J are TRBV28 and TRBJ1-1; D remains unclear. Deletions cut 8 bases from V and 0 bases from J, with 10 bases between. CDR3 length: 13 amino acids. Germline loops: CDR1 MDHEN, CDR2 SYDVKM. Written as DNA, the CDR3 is TGTGCCAGCCGGAGGACCATGAACACTGAAGCTTTCTTT. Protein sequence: CASRRTMNTEAFF.

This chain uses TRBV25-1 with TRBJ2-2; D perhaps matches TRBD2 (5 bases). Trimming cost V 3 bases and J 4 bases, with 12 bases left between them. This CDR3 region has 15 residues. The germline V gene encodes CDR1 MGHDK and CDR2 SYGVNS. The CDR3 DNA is TGTGCCAGCAGTGACCCTAATAGCGCCACCGGGGAGCTGTTTTTT. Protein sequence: CASSDPNSATGELFF.

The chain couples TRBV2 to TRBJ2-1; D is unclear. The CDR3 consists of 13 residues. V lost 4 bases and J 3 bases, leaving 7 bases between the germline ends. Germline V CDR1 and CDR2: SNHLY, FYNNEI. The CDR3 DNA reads TGTGCCAGCAGTGGAGGCAGCTACAATGAGCAGTTCTTC. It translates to CASSGGSYNEQFF.

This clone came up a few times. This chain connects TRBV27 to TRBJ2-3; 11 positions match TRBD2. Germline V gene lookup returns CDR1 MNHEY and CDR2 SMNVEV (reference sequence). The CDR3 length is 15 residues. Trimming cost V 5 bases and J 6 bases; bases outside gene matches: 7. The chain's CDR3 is CASSLTSGKADTQYF. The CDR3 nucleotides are TGTGCCAGCAGTCTGACTAGCGGGAAGGCGGATACGCAGTATTTT.

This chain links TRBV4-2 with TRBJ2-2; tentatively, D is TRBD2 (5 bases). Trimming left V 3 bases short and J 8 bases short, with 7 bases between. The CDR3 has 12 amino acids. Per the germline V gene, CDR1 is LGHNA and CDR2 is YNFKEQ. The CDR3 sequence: CASSQEVGELFF. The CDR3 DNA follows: TGTGCCAGCAGCCAGGAGGTGGGGGAGCTGTTTTTT.

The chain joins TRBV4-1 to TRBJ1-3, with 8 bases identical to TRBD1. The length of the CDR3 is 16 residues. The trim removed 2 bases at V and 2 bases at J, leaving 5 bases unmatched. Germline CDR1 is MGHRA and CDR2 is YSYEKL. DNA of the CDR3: TGCGCCAGCAGCCAAATCCCGACAGGGGCTGGAAACACCATATATTTT. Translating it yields CASSQIPTGAGNTIYF.

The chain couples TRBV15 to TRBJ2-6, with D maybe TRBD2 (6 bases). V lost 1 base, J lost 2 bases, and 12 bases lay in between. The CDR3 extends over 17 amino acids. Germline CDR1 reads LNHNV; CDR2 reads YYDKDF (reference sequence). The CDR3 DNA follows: TGTGCCACCAGCAGAGTAACGGGGGTTACTGGGGCCAACGTCCTGACTTTC. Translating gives CATSRVTGVTGANVLTF.

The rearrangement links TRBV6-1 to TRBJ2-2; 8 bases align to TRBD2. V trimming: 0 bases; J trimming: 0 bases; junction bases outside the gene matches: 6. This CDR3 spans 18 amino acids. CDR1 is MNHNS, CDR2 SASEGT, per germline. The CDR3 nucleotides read TGTGCCAGCAGTGAAGCCTGGCTAGCGGGCCCGAACACCGGGGAGCTGTTTTTT. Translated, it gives CASSEAWLAGPNTGELFF.

CDR3 loop: CASSQVGTSGTDTQYF. The CDR3 nucleotides read TGTGCCAGCAGCCAAGTTGGGACTAGCGGCACAGATACGCAGTATTTT. J is TRBJ2-3 and V is TRBV4-2, with 10 nucleotides matching TRBD2. The CDR3 is 16 amino acids. The ends lost 1 base at V and 1 base at J; junction bases unmatched: 2. Germline assignment: CDR1 LGHNA and CDR2 YNFKEQ.

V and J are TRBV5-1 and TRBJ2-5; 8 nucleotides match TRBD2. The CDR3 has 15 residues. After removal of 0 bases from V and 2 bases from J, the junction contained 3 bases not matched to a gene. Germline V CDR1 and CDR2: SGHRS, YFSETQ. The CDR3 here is CASSLGTSGQETQYF. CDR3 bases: TGCGCCAGCAGCTTGGGCACTAGCGGACAAGAGACCCAGTACTTC.

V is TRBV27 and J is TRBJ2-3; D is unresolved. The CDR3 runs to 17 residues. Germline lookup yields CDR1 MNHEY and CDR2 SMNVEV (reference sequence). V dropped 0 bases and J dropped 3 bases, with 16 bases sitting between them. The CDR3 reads CASSLSSAQTVTDTQYF. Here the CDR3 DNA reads TGTGCCAGCAGTTTATCCTCGGCACAGACGGTAACAGATACGCAGTATTTT.

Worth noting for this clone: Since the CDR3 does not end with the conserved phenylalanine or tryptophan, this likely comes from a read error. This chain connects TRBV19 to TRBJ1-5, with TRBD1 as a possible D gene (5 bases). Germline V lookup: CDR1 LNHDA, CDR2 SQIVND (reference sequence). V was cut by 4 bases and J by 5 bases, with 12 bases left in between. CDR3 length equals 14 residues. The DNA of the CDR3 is TGTGCCAGTAGTACGCAGACAGTATATCAGCCCCAGCATGTT. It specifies CASSTQTVYQPQHV.